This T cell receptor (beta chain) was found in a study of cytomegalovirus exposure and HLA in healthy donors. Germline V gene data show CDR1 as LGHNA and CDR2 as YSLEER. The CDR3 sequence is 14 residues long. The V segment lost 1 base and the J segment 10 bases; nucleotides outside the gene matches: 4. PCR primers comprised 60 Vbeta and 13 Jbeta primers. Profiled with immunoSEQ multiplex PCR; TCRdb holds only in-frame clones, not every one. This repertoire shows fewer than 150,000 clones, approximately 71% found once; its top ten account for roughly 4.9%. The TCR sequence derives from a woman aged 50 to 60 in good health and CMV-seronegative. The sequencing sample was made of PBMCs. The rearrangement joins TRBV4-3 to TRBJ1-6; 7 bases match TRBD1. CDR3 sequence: CASSQATGLSPLHF. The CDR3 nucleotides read TGCGCCAGCAGCCAAGCGACAGGGCTCTCACCCCTCCACTTT.